The next 26 T cell receptor beta chains were all read from a single sample in a study of cytomegalovirus exposure and HLA in healthy donors. This PCR relied on a set of 60 Vbeta primers and 13 Jbeta primers. TCRdb keeps only in-frame clones here, not all; method: immunoSEQ multiplex PCR. Of 250,000 to 350,000 clones listed, roughly 88% were seen once; the top ten hold less than 4%. The specimen sequenced was PBMCs. The receptors here all came from a man aged 35-49 years in good health and CMV-seropositive.

This clone was seen once. This sequence joins TRBV5-4 and TRBJ2-7; 10 nucleotides agree with TRBD1. The CDR3 has 15 residues. Trimming cost V 2 bases and J 6 bases; bases outside gene matches: 8. The germline gives CDR1 SGHNT, CDR2 YYREEE (reference sequence). CDR3 protein: CASSFFGTGAPEQYF. CDR3 nucleotides: TGTGCCAGCAGCTTTTTTGGGACAGGGGCTCCCGAGCAGTACTTC.

As DNA, the CDR3 is TGTGCCAGCTCACCAAACTTAGTAGCGGGCCCCGGGGAGCTGTTTTTT. Its translation is CASSPNLVAGPGELFF. The rearrangement links TRBV18 to TRBJ2-2; 7 nucleotides line up with TRBD2. Germline values: CDR1 KGHSH, CDR2 LQKENI. The CDR3 loop spans 16 amino acids. V lost 2 bases, J lost 6 bases, and 9 bases stayed unmatched.

The gene calls are TRBV6-5 and TRBJ1-2, with a weak D call TRBD1 (6 bases). In germline, CDR1 is MNHEY, CDR2 SVGAGI. V lost 5 bases and J lost 7, with 14 bases in between. The CDR3 extends over 13 amino acids. The CDR3 DNA sequence: TGTGCCAGCAGTGTAACAGGGTTTTTTGGCTACACCTTC. It translates to CASSVTGFFGYTF.

The chain carries TRBV19 and TRBJ1-1, with 7 bases aligning to TRBD1. Per germline, CDR1 LNHDA and CDR2 SQIVND (reference sequence). CDR3 length: 12 residues. Trimming took 4 bases from V and 6 from J; bases not matched to a gene: 2. The DNA of the CDR3 is TGTGCCAGTAGTACCCAGGGGGCTGAAGCTTTCTTT. It codes for CASSTQGAEAFF. Full variable domain (remainder filled in from reference TRBV19 and TRBJ1-1): DGGITQSPKYLFRKEGQNVTLSCEQNLNHDAMYWYRQDPGQGLRLIYYSQIVNDFQKGDIAEGYSVSREKKESFPLTVTSAQKNPTAFYLCASSTQGAEAFFGQGTRLTVV.

As regards this clone: This same CDR3 is encoded by further DNA sequences in the sample. This chain uses TRBV28 with TRBJ2-3, with D unresolved. Trimming took off 3 bases at V and 3 bases at J, with 7 bases between the two ends. The CDR3 length is 13 residues. CDR1 and CDR2 (germline): MDHEN, SYDVKM. The CDR3 loop reads CASSFLRTDTQYF. The CDR3 DNA is TGTGCCAGCAGTTTCCTCCGTACAGATACGCAGTATTTT.

V is TRBV27 and J is TRBJ2-1; D is possibly TRBD1 (5 bases). This CDR3 region has 13 residues. Germline loops: CDR1 MNHEY, CDR2 SMNVEV (reference sequence). Trimming took 3 bases from V and 7 from J, leaving 10 bases between them. The chain's CDR3 is CASSFLGENEQFF. The CDR3, as DNA: TGTGCCAGCAGTTTTCTAGGGGAAAATGAGCAGTTCTTC.

The rearrangement links TRBV7-2 to TRBJ2-7, with D maybe TRBD2 (5 bases). The CDR3 covers 14 residues. Germline CDR1 and CDR2: SGHTA and FQGNSA. The V end lost 5 bases, the J end lost 7 bases, and 18 bases lay between the germline ends. CDR3 bases: TGTGCCAGCAGCGAAGTAGCCGGGGTTAGGGAGCAGTACTTC. Protein product: CASSEVAGVREQYF.

The rearrangement uses TRBV15 and TRBJ2-5; TRBD1 matches 11 bases. Germline V gene data show CDR1 as LNHNV and CDR2 as YYDKDF (reference sequence). With 3 bases clipped from V and 3 bases from J, the junction kept 3 bases outside the gene matches. The CDR3 has 15 amino acids. The CDR3 DNA follows: TGTGCCACCAGCAGGGACAGGGGGCGAAAAGAGACCCAGTACTTC. It translates to CATSRDRGRKETQYF. Complete variable domain (other parts from reference TRBV15 and TRBJ2-5): DAMVIQNPRYQVTQFGKPVTLSCSQTLNHNVMYWYQQKSSQAPKLLFHYYDKDFNNEADTPDNFQSRRPNTSFCFLDIRSPGLGDTAMYLCATSRDRGRKETQYFGPGTRLLVL.

As concerns this clone: A junction end diverges from the germline sequence, so it may reflect a read error. The chain joins TRBV7-9 to TRBJ2-5; 8 nucleotides align to TRBD1. The CDR3 is 14 amino acids. The V gene's germline CDR1 is SEHNR and CDR2 FQNEAQ (reference sequence). The CDR3 loop is CSSSSRTGQETQYF. CDR3 DNA sequence: TGTTCCAGCAGCTCGCGGACAGGGCAAGAGACCCAGTACTTC.

This chain links TRBV5-6 with TRBJ1-4; D uncertain. The V gene lost 3 bases and the J gene lost 4 bases, with 7 bases spanning the gap. CDR3 length equals 13 residues. The germline gives CDR1 SGHDT, CDR2 YYEEEE. The CDR3 sequence is CASSSRNNEKLFF. DNA of the CDR3: TGTGCCAGCAGCTCCCGTAATAATGAAAAACTGTTTTTT.

V gene TRBV7-6 combines with J gene TRBJ1-2; the D gene is possibly TRBD1 (5 bases). The V and J ends lost 5 bases and 0 bases respectively, with 13 bases between them. The length of the CDR3 is 15 residues. The germline V gene has CDR1 SGHVS and CDR2 FNYEAQ. The CDR3 DNA sequence: TGTGCCAGCAGCCCCAGGAAGGGGACTAACTATGGCTACACCTTC. Its protein is CASSPRKGTNYGYTF.

The rearrangement links TRBV6-6 to TRBJ2-5; 8 nucleotides agree with TRBD2. The J call is uncertain, as TRBJ2-7 better fits the DNA end. The germline CDR1 and CDR2 sequences are MNHNY and SVGAGI (reference sequence). The CDR3 runs 16 residues. CDR3 nucleotide sequence: TGTGCCAGCAGTTACGATCAGCGGGAGTCCTCCTACGAGCAGTACTTC. As protein: CASSYDQRESSYEQYF.

J is TRBJ2-7 and V is TRBV27; 7 bases line up with TRBD1. J was trimmed by 4 bases and V by 3 bases; bases with no gene match: 3. Looked up from germline, CDR1 is MNHEY and CDR2 is SMNVEV (reference sequence). The CDR3 has 13 residues. CDR3 sequence (DNA): TGTGCCAGCAGTTTGACAGGGAAATACGAGCAGTACTTC. It encodes CASSLTGKYEQYF.

This rearrangement joins TRBV20-1 to TRBJ2-1; D may be TRBD2 (6 bases). Deletions cut 4 bases from V and 9 bases from J, with 10 bases between. The CDR3 spans 11 residues. In germline, CDR1 is DFQATT, CDR2 SNEGSKA (reference sequence). DNA for the CDR3: TGCAGTGCTATGGGCGGGGCTGAGCAGTTCTTC. It specifies CSAMGGAEQFF.

The rearrangement joins TRBV7-6 to TRBJ2-7; TRBD1 matches 8 bases. The CDR3 spans 18 residues. V dropped 0 bases and J dropped 3; count of bases not matched to a gene: 13. Germline CDR1 and CDR2: SGHVS and FNYEAQ. In DNA, the CDR3 is TGTGCCAGCAGCTTAGCGCCTACCTACCGGGACAGGATCTACGAGCAGTACTTC. It is translated as CASSLAPTYRDRIYEQYF.

The chain employs TRBV30 and TRBJ2-4; 11 bases are a match to TRBD1. CDR1 is GTSNPN and CDR2 is SVGIG in the germline V gene (reference sequence). This CDR3 is 17 amino acids long. The ends lost 3 bases at V and 2 bases at J; junction bases unmatched: 9. The CDR3 is CAWRGWGQGETKNIQYF. The CDR3 DNA sequence: TGTGCCTGGAGGGGCTGGGGACAGGGGGAAACCAAAAACATTCAGTACTTC.

This chain joins TRBV5-5 and TRBJ1-1, with D possibly being TRBD1 (6 bases). The V gene lost 3 bases and the J gene lost 7 bases, with 13 bases spanning the gap. Germline V lookup: CDR1 SGHKS, CDR2 YYEKEE (reference sequence). The CDR3 contains 13 residues. CDR3 DNA sequence: TGTGCCAGCAGCTGGATGACAGGCCTTGAAGCTTTCTTT. This codes for CASSWMTGLEAFF.

This clone has only one observation. V gene TRBV5-6 combines with J gene TRBJ2-4; 12 bases fit TRBD1. Germline V gene data show CDR1 as SGHDT and CDR2 as YYEEEE. Unmatched junction bases numbered 7, after V lost 0 bases and J lost 6 bases. This CDR3 comprises 17 residues. Here the CDR3 DNA reads TGTGCCAGCAGCTTGGGCTGGGACAGGGGGCCGGGAAACATTCAGTACTTC. Its translation: CASSLGWDRGPGNIQYF.

The chain uses TRBV28 and TRBJ1-4; perhaps TRBD1 as D (6 bases). The CDR3 extends over 16 amino acids. V lost 4 bases and J 10 bases, leaving 22 bases between the germline ends. Looked up from germline, CDR1 is MDHEN and CDR2 is SYDVKM. The CDR3 spells CASSSSGGGLGGKLFF. Here the CDR3 DNA reads TGTGCCAGCAGTTCGTCGGGAGGGGGTCTTGGCGGAAAACTGTTTTTT. The full variable domain, with the rest looked up from reference TRBV28 and TRBJ1-4, is DVKVTQSSRYLVKRTGEKVFLECVQDMDHENMFWYRQDPGLGLRLIYFSYDVKMKEKGDIPEGYSVSREKKERFSLILESASTNQTSMYLCASSSSGGGLGGKLFFGSGTQLSVL.

J is TRBJ2-7 and V is TRBV6-1; D is possibly TRBD1 (6 bases). The CDR3 has 14 amino acids. Germline V gives CDR1 MNHNS, CDR2 SASEGT. V lost 5 bases to trimming and J lost 3 bases, with 14 bases between them. As DNA, the CDR3 is TGTGCCAGCAGTTTAGACAAGGGGGTCTACGAGCAGTACTTC. This gives the protein CASSLDKGVYEQYF.

The table lists this clone with a count of one. The chain carries TRBV7-8 and TRBJ2-1; TRBD2 aligns across 7 bases. Germline V gene sequence: CDR1 SGHVS, CDR2 FQNEAQ. There are 18 residues in the CDR3. Unmatched junction bases numbered 9, after V lost 1 base and J lost 0 bases. CDR3 protein: CASSLEERDVPSYNEQFF. The CDR3 DNA reads TGTGCCAGCAGCTTAGAGGAGCGGGACGTACCCTCCTACAATGAGCAGTTCTTC.

This chain joins TRBV13 and TRBJ2-5, with D perhaps matching TRBD2 (5 bases). Trimming stripped 5 bases from V and 1 base from J, with 8 bases between. Germline V gives CDR1 PRHDT, CDR2 FYEKMQ (reference sequence). The CDR3 spans 13 residues. The CDR3 loop reads CASSPGVQETQYF. Written as DNA, the CDR3 is TGTGCCAGCAGCCCCGGGGTCCAAGAGACCCAGTACTTC.

Only one count was recorded for this clone. The chain combines TRBV27 with TRBJ2-6, with D perhaps TRBD2 (6 bases). Germline-derived CDR1 and CDR2 are MNHEY and SMNVEV (reference sequence). Trimming took off 6 bases at V and 3 bases at J, with 6 bases between the two ends. This CDR3 spans 13 amino acids. Here the CDR3 reads CASREGGANVLTF. The CDR3 nucleotides are TGTGCCAGCAGGGAGGGTGGGGCCAACGTCCTGACTTTC.

The chain employs TRBV27 and TRBJ2-1, with 10 bases fitting TRBD2. The CDR3 sequence is 16 residues long. CDR1 and CDR2 (germline): MNHEY, SMNVEV (reference sequence). The V segment lost 3 bases and the J segment 4 bases; nucleotides outside the gene matches: 6. CDR3 loop: CASSFVAGLAYNEQFF. The CDR3 region has the DNA TGTGCCAGCAGTTTCGTCGCGGGACTAGCGTACAATGAGCAGTTCTTC.

The V and J genes are TRBV6-1 and TRBJ1-3; maybe TRBD1 (5 bases). The V end lost 10 bases, the J end lost 0 bases, and 16 bases lay between the germline ends. The CDR3 contains 15 residues. Germline CDR1 reads MNHNS; CDR2 reads SASEGT. Here the CDR3 reads CAIREGLSSGNTIYF. The CDR3 DNA reads as TGTGCCATCAGGGAGGGGTTGAGCTCTGGAAACACCATATATTTT.

This clone was recorded only once. The rearrangement joins TRBV18 to TRBJ2-1; 11 bases match TRBD2. The germline CDR1 and CDR2 sequences are KGHSH and LQKENI. The ends lost 4 bases at V and 9 bases at J; junction bases unmatched: 8. The CDR3 is 15 amino acids. The CDR3 coding sequence is TGTGCCAGCTCACAACTAGCGGGAGTATTCAGTGAGCAGTTCTTC. Translating gives CASSQLAGVFSEQFF. Full variable domain (rest looked up from reference TRBV18 and TRBJ2-1): NAGVMQNPRHLVRRRGQEARLRCSPMKGHSHVYWYRQLPEEGLKFMVYLQKENIIDESGMPKERFSAEFPKEGPSILRIQQVVRGDSAAYFCASSQLAGVFSEQFFGPGTRLTVL.